This T cell receptor (beta chain) was sequenced during a study of T cells in localized non-small cell lung cancer. Study conclusions and caveats: Exceeding tumor, uninvolved adjacent lung had the highest T cell clonality. Appearance in adjacent lung was seen for a median approximately 59 of the top 100 tumor clones. Multi-region tumor sequencing was not done, so intratumor heterogeneity could not be excluded.

A note on this clone: Its antigen is currently unknown.

Some clones are missing from TCRdb's copy, which holds only in-frame ones; the method was immunoSEQ multiplex PCR. The sample holds more than 30,000 clones; roughly 87% are singletons and the top ten take 4.2%. Trimming left V 5 bases short and J 2 bases short, with 5 bases between. The germline CDR1 and CDR2 sequences are SGHVS and FNYEAQ. The CDR3 runs 12 residues. This chain connects TRBV7-6 to TRBJ2-3; no clear D. This clonotype was obtained from a woman aged 40-69 years with stage III lung adenocarcinoma. Sequenced here: peripheral blood mononuclear cells, sampled before any cancer treatment. The CDR3 sequence is CASSRLTDTQYF. The CDR3 DNA is TGTGCCAGCAGCCGACTCACAGATACGCAGTATTTT.